This T cell receptor beta chain was obtained from a study of CD8+CD57+ T cells in acquired aplastic anemia. Across the study: Mean DNA quantity obtained from sorted CD4+ and CD8+ cells was 2.5 to 4 ug. Study-wide points: Significant differences in CD8+ Simpson's diversity were not observed between patients and controls.

Looked up from germline, CDR1 is SGDLS and CDR2 is YYNGEE. The CDR3 extends over 14 amino acids. Patients chosen for sequencing had shown CD8+CD57+ cell expansion by flow cytometry. With no exception, the patients had severe acquired aplastic anemia. The blood sampling took place in patients who had so far received no therapy. According to the study, genomic DNA was the template for TCR beta VDJ and CDR3 profiling. TCRdb independently ran MiXCR on the reads; one entry per CDR3 protein. The sample includes approximately 250,000 distinct CDR3 sequences, roughly 80% of them seen just once. A word on this clonotype: Its antigen is not known. An end of the junction does not agree with germline; a read error may underlie this.

The origin of this receptor is a human donor with aplastic anemia. The V call is TRBV9, the J call TRBJ2-2; 8 positions match TRBD1. Sequences were obtained from sorted CD4+, CD8+, or CD8+CD57+ T cells (not recorded which) from PBMCs. The CDR3 region has the DNA TGTGCCAGCAGCGTAGGATCAGGGGGCACCGGGGAGCTTTTT. Residues: CASSVGSGGTGELF.